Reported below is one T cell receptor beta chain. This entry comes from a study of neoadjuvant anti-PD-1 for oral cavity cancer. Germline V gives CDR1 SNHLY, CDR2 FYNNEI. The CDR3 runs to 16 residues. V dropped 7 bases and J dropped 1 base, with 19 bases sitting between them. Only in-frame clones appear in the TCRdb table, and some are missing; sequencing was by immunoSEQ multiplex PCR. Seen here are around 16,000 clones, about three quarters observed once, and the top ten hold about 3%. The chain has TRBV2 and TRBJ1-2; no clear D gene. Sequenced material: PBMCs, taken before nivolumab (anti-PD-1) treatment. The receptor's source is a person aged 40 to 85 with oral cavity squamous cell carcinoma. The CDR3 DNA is TGTGCCAGCACCGAAATTCGGCCCCCCTATAACTATGGCTACACCTTC. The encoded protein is CASTEIRPPYNYGYTF.